Listed here are 26 T cell receptor beta chains from one sample, sequenced in a study of cytomegalovirus exposure and HLA in healthy donors (dated by TCRdb to about 2017). Library preparation employed the immunoSEQ multiplex PCR assay. The multiplex PCR relied on a mix of 60 forward primers for TCR Vbeta segments and 13 reverse primers for TCR Jbeta segments. In its TCRdb copy, this immuneACCESS table keeps in-frame sequences only and misses some clones. Where compared with another copy, unresolved V genes explain less than half of these, and the others have no known cause. Across this sample there are 190,000 or so clones, with 82% seen only once. The leading ten clones occupy 0.098% of the sample. The sample was PBMCs. All receptors derive from a boy aged 2-9 years in good health and CMV-seronegative.

The chain couples TRBV6-5 to TRBJ1-2, with D perhaps TRBD1 (6 bases). V gave up 6 bases and J gave up 4 bases, with 18 bases separating them. Germline CDR1 and CDR2: MNHEY and SVGAGI. The CDR3 covers 15 residues. CDR3 loop: CASREALQGSYGYTF. In DNA form, the CDR3 reads TGTGCCAGCAGGGAGGCTTTACAGGGATCCTATGGCTACACCTTC.

Remarks on this clone: This sample also contains other DNA sequences that code for the same CDR3. The chain uses TRBV6-1 and TRBJ1-2; TRBD1 might be the D (5 bases). The length of the CDR3 is 13 residues. The V end was cut by 4 bases, the J end by 3 bases, with 9 bases between. CDR1 MNHNS and CDR2 SASEGT come from the germline V gene. In nucleotides, the CDR3 is TGTGCCAGCAGTGGGCAGGGATACTATGGCTACACCTTC. Protein: CASSGQGYYGYTF.

V is TRBV7-9 and J is TRBJ2-7, with D possibly being TRBD1 (5 bases). CDR1 and CDR2 (germline): SEHNR, FQNEAQ (reference sequence). The V gene lost 2 bases and the J gene lost 5 bases, with 16 bases spanning the gap. CDR3 size: 15 residues. The CDR3 spells CASSLTRVGRDEQYF. The CDR3 nucleotides are TGTGCCAGCAGCTTAACCCGCGTGGGCAGGGACGAGCAGTACTTC.

The chain recombines TRBV4-3 with TRBJ2-7; D possibly corresponds to TRBD1 (5 bases). There are 14 residues in the CDR3. V was trimmed by 4 bases and J by 6 bases, leaving 16 bases between them. Germline values: CDR1 LGHNA, CDR2 YSLEER. CDR3 nucleotide sequence: TGCGCCAGCAGCCGGGGCACTTCGACGGGCGAGCAGTACTTC. Encoded protein: CASSRGTSTGEQYF.

The rearrangement links TRBV5-4 to TRBJ2-5; 12 bases agree with TRBD2. The CDR3 runs 16 residues. From germline, CDR1 is SGHNT and CDR2 YYREEE (reference sequence). Trimming at V came to 4 bases and at J to 5 bases, leaving 9 bases not matched to a gene. The CDR3 DNA is TGTGCCAGCAGCGGCGTAAGGACTAGCGGGGAGGAGACCCAGTACTTC. Its protein is CASSGVRTSGEETQYF.

V is TRBV9 and J is TRBJ2-1; the match to TRBD2 covers 13 bases. There are 17 residues in the CDR3. Trimming took 0 bases from V and 5 from J; bases not matched to a gene: 5. Per germline, CDR1 SGDLS and CDR2 YYNGEE. CDR3 protein: CASSVGTSGGYNNEQFF. CDR3 nucleotides: TGTGCCAGCAGCGTAGGGACTAGCGGGGGCTATAACAATGAGCAGTTCTTC.

The rearrangement uses TRBV2 and TRBJ1-6; D possibly corresponds to TRBD1 (5 bases). V dropped 3 bases and J dropped 9 bases, with 15 bases sitting between them. The germline V gene encodes CDR1 SNHLY and CDR2 FYNNEI. CDR3 length: 15 residues. The DNA for the CDR3 is TGTGCCAGCAGTGAGACTGAGGACATTGGTTCACCCCTCCACTTT. It translates to CASSETEDIGSPLHF.

The chain uses TRBV6-6 and TRBJ1-2; D uncertain. V shed 7 bases and J shed 8 bases, with 17 bases lying between them. The germline CDR1 and CDR2 sequences are MNHNY and SVGAGI (reference sequence). This CDR3 comprises 13 residues. The CDR3 region has the DNA TGTGCCAGCAACGCAGGCGTCGGAAGGGGCTACACCTTC. Protein product: CASNAGVGRGYTF.

The chain couples TRBV7-3 to TRBJ1-1; TRBD1 is a possible D gene (5 bases). The CDR3 is 14 amino acids. Germline CDR1 and CDR2: SGHTA and FQGTGA. V lost 5 bases to trimming and J lost 4 bases, with 14 bases between them. This CDR3 is CASSPGGDGTEAFF. As DNA, the CDR3 is TGTGCCAGCAGCCCCGGGGGGGATGGCACTGAAGCTTTCTTT.

The chain joins TRBV19 to TRBJ2-7; 11 nucleotides align to TRBD1. CDR3 length: 13 amino acids. Germline-derived CDR1 and CDR2 are LNHDA and SQIVND (reference sequence). J was trimmed by 6 bases and V by 5 bases; bases with no gene match: 3. The CDR3 is CASSVDRGREQYF. CDR3 coding DNA: TGTGCCAGTAGTGTGGACAGGGGGCGCGAGCAGTACTTC.

The V and J genes are TRBV5-1 and TRBJ1-1, with D tentatively TRBD1 (5 bases). This CDR3 contains 15 residues. Trimming removed 5 bases from V and 4 bases from J, with 18 bases in between. Germline assignment: CDR1 SGHRS and CDR2 YFSETQ. The CDR3 sequence: CASSRTPGRSTEAFF. As DNA, the CDR3 is TGCGCCAGCAGTAGGACACCCGGACGGAGCACTGAAGCTTTCTTT.

V and J are TRBV7-8 and TRBJ2-7; TRBD2 is a possible D gene (5 bases). The V gene's germline CDR1 is SGHVS and CDR2 FQNEAQ. The germline V and J ends were trimmed by 5 bases and 6 bases, with 14 bases remaining between them. The CDR3 consists of 13 residues. The DNA of the CDR3 is TGTGCCAGCAGCGTGCCTGGGAGCGCCGAGCAGTACTTC. It translates to CASSVPGSAEQYF.

As regards this clone: This sample also contains other DNA sequences that code for the same CDR3. The rearrangement joins TRBV27 to TRBJ1-2; the D is unclear. The V gene lost 2 bases and the J gene lost 5 bases, with 9 bases spanning the gap. Germline-derived CDR1 and CDR2 are MNHEY and SMNVEV (reference sequence). CDR3 length equals 13 residues. CDR3: CASSLAGTYGYTF. DNA of the CDR3: TGTGCCAGCAGTTTAGCAGGAACTTATGGCTACACCTTC.

The chain links TRBV18 to TRBJ1-2; TRBD1 agrees at 7 bases. CDR3 length: 12 amino acids. V shed 6 bases, J shed 3 bases, and the junction held 1 base outside the gene matches. The germline gives CDR1 KGHSH, CDR2 LQKENI. The CDR3 sequence: CASSGTDYGYTF. For the CDR3, the DNA is TGTGCCAGCTCGGGGACAGACTATGGCTACACCTTC.

The J gene is TRBJ2-2, the V gene TRBV4-2; tentative D call: TRBD1 (6 bases). This CDR3 comprises 14 residues. CDR1 and CDR2 (germline): LGHNA, YNFKEQ. Between the trimmed V and J ends, which lost 4 bases and 3 bases, there was a span of 9 bases. CDR3 amino acids: CASSPHRDTGELFF. The CDR3 nucleotides read TGTGCCAGCAGCCCCCACAGGGACACCGGGGAGCTGTTTTTT.

The chain recombines TRBV5-4 with TRBJ2-3, with D maybe TRBD2 (6 bases). Germline V CDR1 and CDR2: SGHNT, YYREEE (reference sequence). This CDR3 spans 14 amino acids. V was cut by 0 bases and J by 6 bases, with 11 bases left in between. CDR3 residues: CASSLETRGDTQYF. CDR3 nucleotides: TGTGCCAGCAGCTTGGAGACTAGGGGTGATACGCAGTATTTT.

This clone was observed a single time. This chain connects TRBV11-2 to TRBJ2-3; tentative D call: TRBD2 (6 bases). There are 15 residues in the CDR3. Germline CDR1 reads SGHAT; CDR2 reads FQNNGV. V was shortened by 5 bases and J by 5 bases, with 17 bases between the two germline ends. The CDR3 region is CASSPLTGRGDTQYF. The CDR3 DNA reads as TGTGCCAGCAGCCCACTTACGGGGCGGGGAGATACGCAGTATTTT.

The chain uses TRBV6-6 and TRBJ2-7, with unresolved D. CDR3 length: 13 residues. The V gene lost 4 bases and the J gene lost 5 bases, with 12 bases spanning the gap. Germline values: CDR1 MNHNY, CDR2 SVGAGI (reference sequence). The CDR3 sequence is CASSWQAKDEQYF. The CDR3 coding sequence is TGTGCCAGCAGTTGGCAGGCCAAGGACGAGCAGTACTTC.

This clone was recorded only once. The chain combines TRBV4-3 with TRBJ2-1, with TRBD2 matching over 7 bases. CDR1 is LGHNA and CDR2 is YSLEER in the germline V gene. J lost 4 bases, V lost 1 base, and 13 bases had no gene match. CDR3 size: 18 residues. The CDR3 loop is CASSQGWVPAGVYNEQFF. The CDR3, as DNA: TGCGCCAGCAGCCAAGGATGGGTGCCCGCGGGGGTTTACAATGAGCAGTTCTTC.

The rearrangement joins TRBV4-1 to TRBJ2-5; 7 bases agree with TRBD2. The J call is in doubt because the DNA end fits TRBJ2-7 better. CDR1 and CDR2 (germline): MGHRA, YSYEKL. CDR3 length equals 14 residues. CDR3 coding DNA: TGCGCCAGCAGCCGACGGGAGGAGTCCTACGAGCAGTACTTC. It encodes CASSRREESYEQYF.

The V call is TRBV11-2, the J call TRBJ2-2, with 9 bases that match TRBD2. Looked up from germline, CDR1 is SGHAT and CDR2 is FQNNGV. The V segment lost 2 bases and the J segment 6 bases; nucleotides outside the gene matches: 7. The CDR3 consists of 16 residues. For the CDR3, the DNA is TGTGCCAGCAGCTTATATGGCGGGGGGGCGTCCGGGGAGCTGTTTTTT. It yields the protein CASSLYGGGASGELFF.

The chain joins TRBV5-4 to TRBJ2-5, with D tentatively TRBD1 (6 bases). The end of the DNA aligns better with TRBJ2-7, so the J call may be wrong. The CDR3 length is 15 residues. In germline, CDR1 is SGHNT, CDR2 YYREEE (reference sequence). CDR3 in DNA: TGTGCCAGCAGCTTCCCGGCCAGGGGTCATGCCGAGCAGTACTTC. Amino acid sequence: CASSFPARGHAEQYF.

This clone was counted a single time. J is TRBJ2-7 and V is TRBV2, with D maybe TRBD2 (5 bases). This CDR3 is built from 13 residues. With 8 bases removed from V and 3 bases from J, the gap between germline ends came to 14 bases. In germline, CDR1 is SNHLY, CDR2 FYNNEI. DNA of the CDR3: TGTGCCAGCCGGCAGGCGAGGGACTACGAGCAGTACTTC. Translated: CASRQARDYEQYF.

The chain carries TRBV28 and TRBJ1-5; no definite D call. Per the germline V gene, CDR1 is MDHEN and CDR2 is SYDVKM. This CDR3 is 13 amino acids long. The V end was cut by 6 bases, the J end by 11 bases, with 17 bases between. For the CDR3, the DNA is TGTGCCAGCAGCATAGCGGGGAAGGAGTCCCAGCATTTT. Amino acid sequence: CASSIAGKESQHF.

The count of this clone is one. The gene calls are TRBV25-1 and TRBJ1-4; possibly TRBD1 for D (5 bases). CDR1 MGHDK and CDR2 SYGVNS come from the germline V gene. There are 15 residues in the CDR3. V lost 0 bases and J lost 7, with 12 bases in between. In DNA, the CDR3 is TGTGCCAGCAGTGAATATGGGGACTTGGGTGAAAAACTGTTTTTT. Protein sequence: CASSEYGDLGEKLFF.

CDR3 DNA sequence: TGTGCCAGCAAAGCCCAGGGGTTTGGTTTCTGGGGGTTACGCACAGATACGCAGTATTTT. Translation: CASKAQGFGFWGLRTDTQYF. The gene calls are TRBV2 and TRBJ2-3; possibly TRBD1 for D (6 bases). V was pared by 7 bases and J by 1 base, with 30 bases between. The CDR3 loop spans 20 amino acids. Germline CDR1 SNHLY, CDR2 FYNNEI.